The next 29 T cell receptor beta chains were all read from a single sample in a study of regulatory T cells in long-lasting Graves disease. Construction of TCR beta libraries relied on iRepertoire HTBI primers and on Arm-PCR targeting CDR3 regions. MiXCR, applied by TCRdb to the multiplex PCR reads, yields one record per CDR3 protein. Among a few hundred thousand distinct CDR3 sequences listed, roughly 13% were seen once. The time point was: newly diagnosed GD, antithyroid drugs for less than 3 months. Scientists built the TCR library using RNA that was extracted from PBMCs. This sample was shared with a second study, whose subject was T cells in Graves' hyperthyroidism and ophthalmopathy.

Sequencing used peripheral blood mononuclear cells (PBMCs), obtained at new diagnosis, from a patient treated with antithyroid drugs. The receptors shown here come from a man aged 30 to 39 with Graves disease.

This clonotype has a handful of counts. A read error is possible here, since a much larger clone lies one base away. The V call is TRBV14, the J call TRBJ2-2; D not certain. Deletions cut 0 bases from V and 3 bases from J, with 2 bases between. The CDR3 has 13 residues. Germline V lookup: CDR1 SGHDN, CDR2 FVKESK. The CDR3 coding sequence is TGTGCCAGCAGCCAAGATGACACCGGGGAGCTGTTTTTT. Residues: CASSQDDTGELFF.

V is TRBV20-1 and J is TRBJ1-5; D ambiguous. Trimming left V 2 bases short and J 5 bases short, with 7 bases between. The germline gives CDR1 DFQATT, CDR2 SNEGSKA (reference sequence). This CDR3 region has 12 residues. DNA of the CDR3: TGCAGTGCTAGACGCGGATATCAGCCCCAGCATTTT. Protein sequence: CSARRGYQPQHF.

V usage is TRBV5-1 and J usage is TRBJ2-3; the match to TRBD1 covers 10 bases. Germline loops: CDR1 SGHRS, CDR2 YFSETQ. The CDR3 is made up of 17 amino acids. The trim removed 3 bases at V and 4 bases at J, leaving 11 bases unmatched. The CDR3 coding sequence is TGCGCCAGCAGCTCTCGGCCCGGGACAGGGGCTTCAGATACGCAGTATTTT. Its protein is CASSSRPGTGASDTQYF.

In its sample, this clonotype was seen many times. CDR3 nucleotide sequence: TGTGCCAGCAGTTTCGAGGGAGGCACCGGGGAGCTGTTTTTT. Protein: CASSFEGGTGELFF. The rearrangement joins TRBV12-3 or TRBV12-4 to TRBJ2-2, with a possible D match to TRBD2 (6 bases). The V gene lost 3 bases and the J gene lost 4 bases, with 9 bases spanning the gap. The CDR3 spans 14 residues.

This clonotype occurred many times. The V and J genes are TRBV7-6 and TRBJ2-3; TRBD2 agrees at 7 bases. The CDR3 runs to 15 residues. Germline V CDR1 and CDR2: SGHVS, FNYEAQ. Trimming removed 2 bases from V and 9 bases from J; junction bases left unmatched: 11. The CDR3 protein is CASSLRGGSWDTQYF. The CDR3 DNA sequence: TGTGCCAGCAGCTTACGGGGCGGGAGTTGGGACACGCAGTATTTT.

This clonotype was seen repeatedly, ten times or more. The junction and the germline gene differ at one end; a read error may be behind it. The chain links TRBV29-1 to TRBJ2-2; TRBD1 matches at 7 bases. Germline-derived CDR1 and CDR2 are SQVTM and ANQGSEA. This CDR3 contains 16 residues. For the CDR3, the DNA is TGCAGCGCTGAAGACCCGACAGGGAAGAACACCGGGGAGCTGTTTTTT. Translation gives CSAEDPTGKNTGELFF.

The gene calls are TRBV20-1 and TRBJ1-2; no reliable D call. Looked up from germline, CDR1 is DFQATT and CDR2 is SNEGSKA (reference sequence). V dropped 5 bases and J dropped 4 bases, with 14 bases sitting between them. This CDR3 is 13 amino acids long. The CDR3 sequence is CSAEDVGSYGYTF. The CDR3 DNA reads TGCAGTGCTGAGGACGTCGGGAGCTATGGCTACACCTTC.

This clonotype was seen many times. This chain uses TRBV5-6 with TRBJ2-7, with 10 bases that match TRBD2. Germline CDR1 and CDR2: SGHDT and YYEEEE. J was trimmed by 2 bases and V by 7 bases; bases with no gene match: 12. The CDR3 has 16 residues. The CDR3 DNA is TGTGCCAGCCAACTAGCGGGACGGGTTTCCCCCTACGAGCAGTACTTC. It encodes CASQLAGRVSPYEQYF.

This clonotype was counted between two and nine times. The chain is built from TRBV5-1 and TRBJ2-5; maybe TRBD2 (5 bases). V lost 0 bases to trimming and J lost 5 bases, with 14 bases between them. Germline lookup yields CDR1 SGHRS and CDR2 YFSETQ. The CDR3 runs to 15 residues. The CDR3 nucleotides are TGCGCCAGCAGCTTGGGCACTACGGGATGGGAGACCCAGTACTTC. This encodes CASSLGTTGWETQYF.

Many counts were recorded for this clonotype. The chain combines TRBV20-1 with TRBJ2-7; no definite D call. This CDR3 region has 14 residues. The germline V gene has CDR1 DFQATT and CDR2 SNEGSKA (reference sequence). Trimming pared 0 bases from V and 6 bases from J, leaving 15 bases between. CDR3 DNA: TGCAGTGCTAGAGATCTAGGAAGAGGATTCGAGCAGTACTTC. Protein: CSARDLGRGFEQYF.

This clonotype appeared a few times. The chain carries TRBV6-2 or TRBV6-3 and TRBJ2-1; 8 positions agree with TRBD1. Unmatched junction bases numbered 3, after V lost 8 bases and J lost 6 bases. Germline CDR1 MNHEY, CDR2 SVGEGT. This CDR3 region has 12 residues. The CDR3 loop reads CASYDRGNEQFF. The CDR3 bases are TGTGCCAGCTATGACAGGGGCAATGAGCAGTTCTTC.

This clonotype has just a few counts. This chain uses TRBV29-1 with TRBJ1-4; D gene unclear. The CDR3 sequence is 13 residues long. CDR1 and CDR2 from the germline V gene are SQVTM and ANQGSEA. V lost 3 bases to trimming and J lost 4 bases, with 9 bases between them. CDR3 sequence reads: CSVERVFNEKLFF. CDR3 DNA: TGCAGCGTTGAGAGGGTCTTTAATGAAAAACTGTTTTTT.

This clonotype was recorded many times. The rearrangement links TRBV5-6 to TRBJ2-3; TRBD1 or TRBD2 may be the D gene (6 bases each). V lost 4 bases and J lost 4, with 13 bases in between. CDR1 is SGHDT and CDR2 is YYEEEE in the germline V gene. CDR3 length equals 14 residues. CDR3 sequence: CASSVGGRADTQYF. The CDR3 DNA reads TGTGCCAGCAGCGTCGGGGGCCGGGCAGATACGCAGTATTTT. The variable domain in full, with the rest retrieved from reference TRBV5-6 and TRBJ2-3, is DAGVTQSPTHLIKTRGQQVTLRCSPKSGHDTVSWYQQALGQGPQFIFQYYEEEERQRGNFPDRFSGHQFPNYSSELNVNALLLGDSALYLCASSVGGRADTQYFGPGTRLTVL.

This clonotype was counted many times. V gene TRBV27 combines with J gene TRBJ2-3; TRBD1 aligns across 7 bases. Losses at the gene ends were 7 bases for V and 0 bases for J; bases not matched to a gene: 7. The CDR3 covers 15 residues. CDR1 is MNHEY and CDR2 is SMNVEV in the germline V gene (reference sequence). This CDR3 is CASTALQGSTDTQYF. Written as DNA, the CDR3 is TGTGCCAGCACCGCCCTACAGGGGAGCACAGATACGCAGTATTTT.

For this clonotype: A much bigger clone sits one base away, suggesting this may be a read error. The chain carries TRBV10-1 and TRBJ1-5; 11 nucleotides match TRBD1. CDR1 WNHNN and CDR2 SYGVQD come from the germline V gene (reference sequence). The CDR3 is 15 amino acids. The CDR3 is CASDRGQGGNQPQRF. In DNA, the CDR3 is TGCGCCAGCGATAGGGGACAGGGGGGCAATCAGCCCCAGCGTTTT.

This clonotype was found once. V and J are TRBV24-1 and TRBJ2-6, with a possible D match to TRBD2 (6 bases). The CDR3 loop spans 19 amino acids. CDR1 KGHDR and CDR2 SFDVKD come from the germline V gene. V was shortened by 4 bases and J by 1 base, with 19 bases between the two germline ends. The CDR3 DNA reads TGTGCCACCAGTGACCCGCGCCGGGGGAGTATGTCTGGGGCCAACGTCCTGACTTTC. Its translation is CATSDPRRGSMSGANVLTF.

The sample holds many counts of this clonotype. The V and J genes are TRBV3-1 and TRBJ1-3; D unresolved. This CDR3 is built from 17 residues. Germline V lookup: CDR1 LGHDT, CDR2 YNNKEL (reference sequence). Deletions cut 0 bases from V and 3 bases from J, with 15 bases between. The CDR3 reads CASSQDYVTVVGNTIYF. The CDR3 coding sequence is TGTGCCAGCAGCCAAGATTACGTTACCGTGGTTGGAAACACCATATATTTT. The variable domain in full, with the rest retrieved from reference TRBV3-1 and TRBJ1-3, is DTAVSQTPKYLVTQMGNDKSIKCEQNLGHDTMYWYKQDSKKFLKIMFSYNNKELIINETVPNRFSPKSPDKAHLNLHINSLELGDSAVYFCASSQDYVTVVGNTIYFGEGSWLTVV.

This clonotype was counted ten times or more. The J gene is TRBJ2-7, the V gene TRBV6-1; possible D gene TRBD2, 5 bases. V lost 8 bases, J lost 1 base, and 18 bases lay in between. Germline CDR1 MNHNS, CDR2 SASEGT. This CDR3 is 15 amino acids long. DNA for the CDR3: TGTGCCAGCTCCGGGATACCCCGGGCTTCCTACGAGCAGTACTTC. Protein sequence: CASSGIPRASYEQYF.

This clonotype came up many times. The chain uses TRBV20-1 and TRBJ1-1; the match to TRBD1 covers 8 bases. The CDR3 runs 15 residues. Germline V gene sequence: CDR1 DFQATT, CDR2 SNEGSKA (reference sequence). Trimming at V came to 3 bases and at J to 3 bases, leaving 9 bases not matched to a gene. CDR3 amino acids: CSARDVVQGDTEAFF. In DNA, the CDR3 is TGCAGTGCTAGGGACGTGGTACAGGGGGACACTGAAGCTTTCTTT.

This clonotype has just a few counts. The chain combines TRBV18 with TRBJ2-5; D not certain. The CDR3 consists of 14 residues. Looked up from germline, CDR1 is KGHSH and CDR2 is LQKENI. V lost 4 bases and J lost 2, with 11 bases in between. CDR3: CASSLEQRQETQYF. The DNA of the CDR3 is TGTGCCAGCTCACTTGAGCAGAGACAAGAGACCCAGTACTTC. The complete variable domain, with remaining parts taken from reference TRBV18 and TRBJ2-5, reads NAGVMQNPRHLVRRRGQEARLRCSPMKGHSHVYWYRQLPEEGLKFMVYLQKENIIDESGMPKERFSAEFPKEGPSILRIQQVVRGDSAAYFCASSLEQRQETQYFGPGTRLLVL.

This chain joins TRBV5-1 and TRBJ2-1, with D maybe TRBD2 (10 bases). The CDR3 has 18 amino acids. In germline, CDR1 is SGHRS, CDR2 YFSETQ. The germline V and J ends were trimmed by 3 bases and 4 bases, with 23 bases remaining between them. CDR3 sequence: CASSWTGVQAGGYNEQFF. Here the CDR3 DNA reads TGCGCCAGCAGCTGGACAGGGGTCCAAGCGGGAGGGTACAATGAGCAGTTCTTC. The full variable domain, with the rest looked up from reference TRBV5-1 and TRBJ2-1, is KAGVTQTPRYLIKTRGQQVTLSCSPISGHRSVSWYQQTPGQGLQFLFEYFSETQRNKGNFPGRFSGRQFSNSRSEMNVSTLELGDSALYLCASSWTGVQAGGYNEQFFGPGTRLTVL.

The chain is built from TRBV6-2 or TRBV6-3 and TRBJ1-3; D gene unclear. In germline, CDR1 is MNHEY, CDR2 SVGEGT. V lost 8 bases, J lost 0 bases, and 17 bases lay in between. CDR3 length: 16 residues. The CDR3 coding sequence is TGTGCCAGCTTGGGTGCAGGCGAATACTCTGGAAACACCATATATTTT. Amino acids: CASLGAGEYSGNTIYF.

This clonotype was recorded a few times. The gene calls are TRBV20-1 and TRBJ2-1, with a weak D call TRBD2 (5 bases). The CDR3 has 14 amino acids. Germline-derived CDR1 and CDR2 are DFQATT and SNEGSKA (reference sequence). Trimming shortened V by 1 base and J by 8 bases, and 15 bases separated the two germline ends. CDR3 sequence: CSARGLTEADEQFF. The CDR3 nucleotides read TGCAGTGCTAGAGGTCTAACGGAGGCTGATGAGCAGTTCTTC.

This clonotype was detected only once. The chain employs TRBV5-4 and TRBJ2-7; the D gene is possibly TRBD2 (5 bases). The CDR3 is made up of 12 amino acids. CDR1 SGHNT and CDR2 YYREEE come from the germline V gene (reference sequence). Trimming shortened V by 4 bases and J by 6 bases, and 11 bases separated the two germline ends. The CDR3 sequence: CASSPRGFEQYF. The CDR3 DNA follows: TGTGCCAGCAGCCCTCGAGGGTTCGAGCAGTACTTC.

This clonotype was picked up many times. J is TRBJ2-5 and V is TRBV19; D unclear. The germline V and J ends were trimmed by 5 bases and 7 bases, with 11 bases remaining between them. This CDR3 region has 12 residues. Germline V gene lookup returns CDR1 LNHDA and CDR2 SQIVND (reference sequence). The CDR3 coding sequence is TGTGCCAGTAGTCCGAATATAGGGACCCAGTACTTC. Encoded protein: CASSPNIGTQYF.

CDR3 in amino acids: CSGRDHYNEQFF. CDR3 bases: TGCAGCGGCCGGGACCATTACAATGAGCAGTTCTTC. The chain has TRBV29-1 and TRBJ2-1; D is perhaps TRBD1 or TRBD2 (5 bases each). V was trimmed by 7 bases and J by 4 bases, leaving 11 bases between them. This CDR3 has 12 amino acids. Germline V lookup: CDR1 SQVTM, CDR2 ANQGSEA.

V and J are TRBV7-9 and TRBJ2-1; D not resolved. CDR1 is SEHNR, CDR2 FQNEAQ, per germline (reference sequence). The CDR3 length is 17 residues. Trimming cost V 3 bases and J 6 bases, with 21 bases left between them. CDR3 DNA sequence: TGTGCCAGCAGCTTCCCGCTCTGGCGCAACCGAATCAATGAGCAGTTCTTC. It yields the protein CASSFPLWRNRINEQFF. Combining the CDR3 with reference TRBV7-9 and TRBJ2-1 gives the whole variable domain DTGVSQNPRHKITKRGQNVTFRCDPISEHNRLYWYRQTLGQGPEFLTYFQNEAQLEKSRLLSDRFSAERPKGSFSTLEIQRTEQGDSAMYLCASSFPLWRNRINEQFFGPGTRLTVL.

This clonotype was counted many times. This chain links TRBV6-5 with TRBJ1-1; 8 positions agree with TRBD1. Germline values: CDR1 MNHEY, CDR2 SVGAGI. The V segment lost 2 bases and the J segment 5 bases; nucleotides outside the gene matches: 7. The CDR3 extends over 15 amino acids. This chain's CDR3 is CASSYPGQGGTEAFF. The CDR3 DNA reads as TGTGCCAGCAGTTACCCCGGACAGGGAGGGACTGAAGCTTTCTTT.

This clonotype turned up a few times. This chain links TRBV19 with TRBJ1-2; D gene ambiguous. The CDR3 loop spans 13 amino acids. Trimming shortened V by 6 bases and J by 3 bases, and 11 bases separated the two germline ends. Germline V gene sequence: CDR1 LNHDA, CDR2 SQIVND (reference sequence). For the CDR3, the DNA is TGTGCCAGTAGCGCCAATGGTCACTATGGCTACACCTTC. Translated: CASSANGHYGYTF.